This TCR beta chain was profiled in a study of tumor-infiltrating lymphocytes in primary liver carcinoma. Turning to the study itself: Stage T1-T3 N0M0 and a size of roughly 4 to 10 cm characterized the tumors. Study-wide findings and caveats: Significantly larger top-250-clone fractions were found in tumors than in blood (p = 0.039). Reduced overlap was seen in tumor-adjacent and tumor-blood pairs versus tumor region pairs.

TCR beta cDNA was made from around 520 ng total RNA with a constant-region primer. Slightly modified ARM-PCR, run as three nested multiplex PCR rounds, produced the TCR beta libraries. Amplification in the first two PCR rounds was performed using TRBV1-TRBV30 forward primers and a C-beta reverse primer for 10 cycles each. MiXCR was run by TCRdb on the multiplex PCR reads, yielding one entry per CDR3 protein. The table shows 300,000 to 400,000 distinct CDR3 sequences, with 60% to 80% occurring only once. They got blood RNA out of unsorted whole blood and also pulled out germline DNA. None of the patients had received treatment, and all had chronic HBV infection. To note about this clonotype: What it binds is unknown. A read error may explain this, as a much larger clone is one base away.

Germline CDR1 reads ENHRY; CDR2 reads SYGVKD. The CDR3 totals 13 residues. The sample consisted of peripheral blood. V and J are TRBV10-3 and TRBJ2-1; D gene ambiguous. The receptor was isolated from a man aged 35-49 years with primary liver carcinoma and hepatitis B virus infection. The CDR3 DNA follows: TGTGCCATCACCTCCGGCGGAGACAATAAGCAGTTCTTC. It encodes CAITSGGDNKQFF.